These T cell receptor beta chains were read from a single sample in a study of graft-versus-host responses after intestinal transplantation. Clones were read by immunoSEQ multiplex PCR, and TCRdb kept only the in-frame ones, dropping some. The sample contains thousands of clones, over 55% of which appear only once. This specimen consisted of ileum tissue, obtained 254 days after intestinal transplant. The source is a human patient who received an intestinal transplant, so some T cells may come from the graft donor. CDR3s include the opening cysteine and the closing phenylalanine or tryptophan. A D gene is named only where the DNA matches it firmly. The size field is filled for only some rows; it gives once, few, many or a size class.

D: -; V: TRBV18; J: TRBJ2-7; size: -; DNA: TGTGCCAGCTCACCAGCTAGCGCCTTCTCCTACGAGCAGTACTTC; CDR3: CASSPASAFSYEQYF
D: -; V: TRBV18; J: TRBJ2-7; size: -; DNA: TGTGCCAGCTCACCCCGGGACACCACCTACGAGCAGTACTTC; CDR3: CASSPRDTTYEQYF
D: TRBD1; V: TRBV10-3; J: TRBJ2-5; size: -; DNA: TGTGCCATCAGTGGAGGGACAGGGGGCGCGGGGGAGACCCAGTACTTC; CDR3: CAISGGTGGAGETQYF
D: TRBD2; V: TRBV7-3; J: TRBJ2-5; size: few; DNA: TGTGCCAGCAGCTTAGGGCGGGGGGCAGGGGAGACCCAGTACTTC; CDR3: CASSLGRGAGETQYF
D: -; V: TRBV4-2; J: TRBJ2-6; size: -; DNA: TGTGCCAGCAGCCAAGTCGAGGGCGACTCTGGGGCCAACGTCCTGACTTTC; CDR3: CASSQVEGDSGANVLTF
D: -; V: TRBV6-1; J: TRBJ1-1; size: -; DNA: TGTGCCAGCAGACAAACAGAGAACACTGAAGCTTTCTTT; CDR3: CASRQTENTEAFF
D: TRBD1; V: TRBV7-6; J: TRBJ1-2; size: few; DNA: TGTGCCAGCAGCCCCACTACAGGGGGGGGACATGGCTACACCTTC; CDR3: CASSPTTGGGHGYTF
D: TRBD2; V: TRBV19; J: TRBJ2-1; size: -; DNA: TGTGCCAGTAGCTATAGCGGGGTCTACAATGAGCAGTTCTTC; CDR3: CASSYSGVYNEQFF
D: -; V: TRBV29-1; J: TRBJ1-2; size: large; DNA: TGCAGCGCCACACCGCTGGAAGCGGGGGGAGGGAACTATGGCTACACCTTC; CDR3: CSATPLEAGGGNYGYTF
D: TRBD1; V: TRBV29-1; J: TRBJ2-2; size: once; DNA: TGCAGCGTTGTTTGGCAGGGGGCCGGGGAGCTGTTTTTT; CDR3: CSVVWQGAGELFF
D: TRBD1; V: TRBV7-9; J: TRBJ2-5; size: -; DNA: TGTGCCAGCAGACAGGGGAAAGGCCAAGAGACCCAGTACTTC; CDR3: CASRQGKGQETQYF
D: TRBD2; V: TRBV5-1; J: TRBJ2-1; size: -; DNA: TGCGCCAGCAGCTTGACTAGCGGGAGCAATGAGCAGTTCTTC; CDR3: CASSLTSGSNEQFF
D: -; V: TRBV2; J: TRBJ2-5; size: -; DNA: TGTGCCAGCCTCCGGGACAACCAAGAGACCCAGTACTTC; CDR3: CASLRDNQETQYF
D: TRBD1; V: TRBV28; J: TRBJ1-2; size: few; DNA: TGTGCCAGCGGAACAGGGGGCCGTGGCTACACCTTC; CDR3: CASGTGGRGYTF
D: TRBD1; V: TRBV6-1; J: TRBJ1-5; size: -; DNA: TGTGCCAGCAGTGAGGAAACAGGGGGATTTCAGCCCCAGCATTTT; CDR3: CASSEETGGFQPQHF
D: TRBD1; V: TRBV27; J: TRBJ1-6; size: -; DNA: TGTGCCAGCAGTGGTCCGACAGGGGCATATTCACCCCTCCACTTT; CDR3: CASSGPTGAYSPLHF
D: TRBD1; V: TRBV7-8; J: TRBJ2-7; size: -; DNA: TGTGCCAGCAGCTTAATCGGGACAGGGTGGTACGAGCAGTACTTC; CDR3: CASSLIGTGWYEQYF
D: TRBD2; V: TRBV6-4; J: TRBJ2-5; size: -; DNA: TGTGCCAGCAGTGAGAAGGGAGGGGAAGAGACCCAGTACTTC; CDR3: CASSEKGGEETQYF
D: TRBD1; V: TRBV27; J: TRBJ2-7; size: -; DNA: TGTGCCAGCAGTTCCCCCGACAGGGTCTACGAGCAGTACTTC; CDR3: CASSSPDRVYEQYF
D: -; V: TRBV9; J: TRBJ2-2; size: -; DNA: TGTGCCAGCAGCGCCCCTCGGACTACCAACACCGGGGAGCTGTTTTTT; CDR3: CASSAPRTTNTGELFF
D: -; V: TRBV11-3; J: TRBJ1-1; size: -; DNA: TGTGCCAGCAGCTTACAGGGGCAGAACACTGAAGCTTTCTTT; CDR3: CASSLQGQNTEAFF
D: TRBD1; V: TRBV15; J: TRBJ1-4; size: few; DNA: TGTGCCACCAGCAGAGCGGGGGGACAGGGTAGTGAAAAACTGTTTTTT; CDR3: CATSRAGGQGSEKLFF
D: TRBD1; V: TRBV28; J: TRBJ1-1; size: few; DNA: TGTGCCAGCAGTCGACAGGGGTACACTGAAGCTTTCTTT; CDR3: CASSRQGYTEAFF
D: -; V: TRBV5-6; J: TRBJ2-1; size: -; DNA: TGTGCCAGCAGCTTGGGAACGGCGGGGAGTTTCAATGAGCAGTTCTTC; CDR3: CASSLGTAGSFNEQFF
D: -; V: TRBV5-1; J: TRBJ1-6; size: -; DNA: TGCGCCAGCAGCTTTTTTTTGGCAGGGGATTCACCCCTCCACTTT; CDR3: CASSFFLAGDSPLHF
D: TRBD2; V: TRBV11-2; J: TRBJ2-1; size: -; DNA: TGTGCCAGCAGCCGGGGGACTACCCGTTTGGCCTACAATGAGCAGTTCTTC; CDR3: CASSRGTTRLAYNEQFF
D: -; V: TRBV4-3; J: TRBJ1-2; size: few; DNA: TGCGCCAGCAGCCAAAAAGGGGGAGATGGCTACACCTTC; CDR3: CASSQKGGDGYTF
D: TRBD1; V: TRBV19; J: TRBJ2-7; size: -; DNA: TGTGCCAGTAGTATCTCCACAGGGGTCGGCCCCTACGAGCAGTACTTC; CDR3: CASSISTGVGPYEQYF
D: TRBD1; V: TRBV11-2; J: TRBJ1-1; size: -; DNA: TGTGCCAGCAGTTTCACCCCAGATTATCACAGGGGGGCTGAAGCTTTCTTT; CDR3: CASSFTPDYHRGAEAFF
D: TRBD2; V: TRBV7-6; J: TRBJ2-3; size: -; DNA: TGTGCCAGCAGCTTAGGTTTGCGGGGAGGGACAGATACGCAGTATTTT; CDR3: CASSLGLRGGTDTQYF
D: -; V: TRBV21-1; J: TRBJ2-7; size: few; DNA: TGTGCCAGCAGCAAATGTCCCGGACAGGGTACCTACGAGCAGTACTTC; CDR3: CASSKCPGQGTYEQYF
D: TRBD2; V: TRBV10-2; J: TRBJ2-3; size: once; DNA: TGCGCCAGCAGTGGGGTAAGACTAGCGGGGGCCATCGGGACTAGCACAGATACGCAGTATTTT; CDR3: CASSGVRLAGAIGTSTDTQYF
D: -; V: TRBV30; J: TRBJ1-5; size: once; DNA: TGTGCCTGGAGTGTTTTAGGCAATCAGCCCCAGCATTTT; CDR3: CAWSVLGNQPQHF
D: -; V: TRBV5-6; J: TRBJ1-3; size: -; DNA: TGTGCCAGCAGTTGGGGGGACTCTGGAAACACCATATATTTT; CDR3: CASSWGDSGNTIYF
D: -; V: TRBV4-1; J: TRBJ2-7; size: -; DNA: TGCGCCAGCAGCCAAGGTCATTGGTGGCGGAAGTCCTACGAGCAGTACTTC; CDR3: CASSQGHWWRKSYEQYF
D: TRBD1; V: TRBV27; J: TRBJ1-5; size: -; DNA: TGTGCCAGCAGGTCCGGGACAGGGGGGGATCAGCCCCAGCATTTT; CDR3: CASRSGTGGDQPQHF
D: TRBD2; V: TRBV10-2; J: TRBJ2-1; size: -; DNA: TGCGCCAGCAGTAGCGGGGGGGCGAAGAATGAGCAGTTCTTC; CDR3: CASSSGGAKNEQFF
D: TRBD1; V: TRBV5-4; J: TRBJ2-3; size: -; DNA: TGTGCCAGCCGCCGGGACAGGGGGCTAGATACGCAGTATTTT; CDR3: CASRRDRGLDTQYF
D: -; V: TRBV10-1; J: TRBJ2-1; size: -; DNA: TGCGCCAGCAGTGATGGTGCTGCGGGGTACAATGAGCAGTTCTTC; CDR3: CASSDGAAGYNEQFF
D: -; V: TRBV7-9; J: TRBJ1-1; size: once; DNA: TGTGCCAGCAGCTCGGCGGGGCGGGTCGAAGCTTTCTTT; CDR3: CASSSAGRVEAFF
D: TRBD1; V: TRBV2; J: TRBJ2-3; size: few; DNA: TGTGCCAGCAGCGGGACAGGAGGGCCCACAGATACGCAGTATTTT; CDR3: CASSGTGGPTDTQYF
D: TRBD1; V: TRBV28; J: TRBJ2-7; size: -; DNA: TGTGCCAGCAGGACAGGGTTCGTCTACGAGCAGTACTTC; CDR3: CASRTGFVYEQYF
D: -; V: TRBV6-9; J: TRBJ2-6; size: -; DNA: TGTGCCAGCAGTGGGGCAAGGCCTTACGGACAAAGTCGGGCCAACGTCCTGACTTTC; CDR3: CASSGARPYGQSRANVLTF
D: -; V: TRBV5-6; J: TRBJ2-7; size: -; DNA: TGTGCCAGCAGCTTGGCCGGGTGGAGACTCTCCTACGAGCAGTACTTC; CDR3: CASSLAGWRLSYEQYF
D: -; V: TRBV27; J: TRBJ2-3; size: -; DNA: TGTGCCAGCAGTTTAGGCGCGGCCGTAGCAGATACGCAGTATTTT; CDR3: CASSLGAAVADTQYF
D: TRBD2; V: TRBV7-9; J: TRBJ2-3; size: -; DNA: TGTGCCAGCAGCCTCGGACTAGCTTTGACAGATACGCAGTATTTT; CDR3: CASSLGLALTDTQYF
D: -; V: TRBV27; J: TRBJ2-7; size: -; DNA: TGTGCCAGCAGTGTGGGGAGCGGGTGGACCTACGAGCAGTACTTC; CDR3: CASSVGSGWTYEQYF
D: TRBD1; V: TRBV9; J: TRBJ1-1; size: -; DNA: TGTGCCAGCAGCGGACAGGGCACTGAAGCTTTCTTT; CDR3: CASSGQGTEAFF
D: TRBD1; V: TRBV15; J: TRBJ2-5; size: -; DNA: TGTGCCACCAGCAGGGGGACAGCCGACCAAGAGACCCAGTACTTC; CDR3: CATSRGTADQETQYF
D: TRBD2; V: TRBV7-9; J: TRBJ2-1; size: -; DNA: TGTGCCAGCAGCCCCCCCCATAGCGGGAGGTACAATGAGCAGTTCTTC; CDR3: CASSPPHSGRYNEQFF
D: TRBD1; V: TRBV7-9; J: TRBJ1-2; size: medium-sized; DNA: TGTGCCAGCAGACCCGGACAGGACGGGGGCTTCGGCTACACCTTC; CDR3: CASRPGQDGGFGYTF
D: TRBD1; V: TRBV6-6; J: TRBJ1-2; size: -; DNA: TGTGCCAGCAGTTATTCCATAACAGGGGGGGTGGGTGGCTACACCTTC; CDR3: CASSYSITGGVGGYTF
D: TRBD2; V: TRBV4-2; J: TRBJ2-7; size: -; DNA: TGTGCCAGCAGCCAAGAAGGTGATGCAGCGGGAGGATCCTACGAGCAGTACTTC; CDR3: CASSQEGDAAGGSYEQYF
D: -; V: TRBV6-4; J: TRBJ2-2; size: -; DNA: TGTGCCAGCAGTGAGGCAGCGGGGAACACCGGGGAGCTGTTTTTT; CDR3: CASSEAAGNTGELFF